The rows below give T cell receptor beta chains drawn from one sample of a study of blood T cell repertoires in COVID-19. Some clones are missing from TCRdb's copy, which holds only in-frame ones; the method was immunoSEQ multiplex PCR. Found here are 100,000 to 120,000 clones, 85% of them singletons; the top ten hold 3.4%. Material for sequencing was peripheral blood. These receptors came from a man in his forties with acute or convalescent COVID-19. The CDR3 runs from the conserved cysteine through the conserved F or W. D genes are given only for firm matches. The size field is filled for only some rows; it gives once, few, many or a size class.

TGCGCCAGCAGCGGTGACACGGCGAACACTGAAGCTTTCTTT CASSGDTANTEAFF TRBJ1-1 TRBV5-1 . .
TGTGCCAGCAGCTACAAGTCCAAGGGGGGGAACAAGACCCAGTACTTC CASSYKSKGGNKTQYF TRBJ2-5 TRBV3-1/TRBV3-2 . .
TGTGCCTGGAGTGTACTGAAAAGCACAGATACGCAGTATTTT CAWSVLKSTDTQYF TRBJ2-3 TRBV30 . .
TGTGCCAGCAGCTTTATGGCGGGTACGCAGTATTTT CASSFMAGTQYF TRBJ2-3 TRBV7-2 . .
TGTGCCAGCAGTGAAGGACTAGCCGACGGGGTATACAATGAGCAGTTCTTC CASSEGLADGVYNEQFF TRBJ2-1 TRBV6-4 TRBD2 once
TGTGCCAGCAGTTACCGGGGGGGGCATAATAATGAAAAACTGTTTTTT CASSYRGGHNNEKLFF TRBJ1-4 TRBV6-5 . once
TGTGCCAGCAGCTCCTCAAGGACAGGGAGGTCCTACGAGCAGTACTTC CASSSSRTGRSYEQYF TRBJ2-7 TRBV7-2 TRBD1 few
TGTGCCAGCAGCGGAGAGAGACAGGCGACAGATACGCAGTATTTT CASSGERQATDTQYF TRBJ2-3 TRBV7-9 . .
TGCGCCAGCAGCTTGGACAGACCTAGCACAGATACGCAGTATTTT CASSLDRPSTDTQYF TRBJ2-3 TRBV5-1 . few
TGTGCCAGCAGCCGAGGCGACCGGACTAGCGGGGAGACCCAGTACTTC CASSRGDRTSGETQYF TRBJ2-5 TRBV11-1 TRBD2 once
TGTGCCAGCAGTTTAAGGCGGGCCCAGTACTTC CASSLRRAQYF TRBJ2-5 TRBV12-3/TRBV12-4 . .
TGTGCCAGCAGCGCCCGACAGGAATCTGAAGCTTTCTTT CASSARQESEAFF TRBJ1-1 TRBV9 . .
TGTGCTAGTGGTTTGTTACGGGGGGCCGGATACAATGAGCAGTTCTTC CASGLLRGAGYNEQFF TRBJ2-1 TRBV12-5 . .
TGTGCCAGCAGCCAAATATGGACTAGCGGGCCCCGAAGGACTTTCTTC CASSQIWTSGPRRTFF TRBJ2-1 TRBV3-1/TRBV3-2 TRBD2 .
TGTGCCAGCAGCCAAGCCGGGACAGGGCTCTACGAGCAGTACTTC CASSQAGTGLYEQYF TRBJ2-7 TRBV3-1/TRBV3-2 TRBD1 .
TGTGCCAGCAGTTATTTGGAGGGATCGGGGCGGAATGGCTACACCTTC CASSYLEGSGRNGYTF TRBJ1-2 TRBV6-6 . .
TGTGCCAGCAGCCCCAGGACAGGCCTCACCTCTAACTATGGCTACACCTTC CASSPRTGLTSNYGYTF TRBJ1-2 TRBV13 TRBD1 .
TGTGCCAGCAGCTTATACAACGAGCAGTACTTC CASSLYNEQYF TRBJ2-7 TRBV7-2 . .
TGTGCCAGCAGCCTCCCCGGGGACAAATCCTACGAGCAGTACTTC CASSLPGDKSYEQYF TRBJ2-7 TRBV28 . once
TGTGCCAGCAGCTCCCGGGACAGGCAATTCACAGATACGCAGTATTTT CASSSRDRQFTDTQYF TRBJ2-3 TRBV11-3 TRBD1 .
TGCGCCAGCAGCTTGGATAATTATAGCAATCAGCCCCAGCATTTT CASSLDNYSNQPQHF TRBJ1-5 TRBV5-1 . .
TGTGCCAGCAGCTTGGCCGTCAGCTACGAGCAGTACTTC CASSLAVSYEQYF TRBJ2-7 TRBV5-5 . once
TGTGCCAGCAGCTTAGTTCGACAGTCCCTCCAAGACTTGTTTTTT CASSLVRQSLQDLFF TRBJ1-4 TRBV7-9 . .
TGTGCCAGTAGCCCTCGACAGGGTGGCATGGAGACCCAGTACTTC CASSPRQGGMETQYF TRBJ2-5 TRBV19 TRBD1 .
TGTGCCAGCAGTCTCACAGGAAATCAGCCCCAGCATTTT CASSLTGNQPQHF TRBJ1-5 TRBV6-6 . .
TGTGCCAGCTCACCGACAGGGGGAACCTACGAGCAGTACTTC CASSPTGGTYEQYF TRBJ2-7 TRBV18 TRBD1 .
TGCGCCAGCAGTGCAGAATCTGGAAACACCATATATTTT CASSAESGNTIYF TRBJ1-3 TRBV4-3 . .
TGTGCCAGCAGCTTACGTCCGGAGCCCAATGAGCAGTTCTTC CASSLRPEPNEQFF TRBJ2-1 TRBV7-3 . .
TGTGCCAGCAACCGACAGGAAGGGGGCTACGAGCAGTACTTC CASNRQEGGYEQYF TRBJ2-7 TRBV5-5 . .
TGTGCCAGCTCACCGGACAGGGGGCATGGCTACACCTTC CASSPDRGHGYTF TRBJ1-2 TRBV18 TRBD1 .
TGTGCCAGCCACAGCGGCCCTGAGCAGTTCTTC CASHSGPEQFF TRBJ2-1 TRBV12-3/TRBV12-4 . .
TGTGCCAGCAGATCAACCCCACCCAGCGTCACAGATACGCAGTATTTT CASRSTPPSVTDTQYF TRBJ2-3 TRBV7-2 . .
TGTGCCAGCAGTGCGGTCCAACCGCAGTATTTT CASSAVQPQYF TRBJ2-3 TRBV2 . .
TGCAGTGCCCGGGGTAATGAAAAACTGTTTTTT CSARGNEKLFF TRBJ1-4 TRBV20-1 . .
TGTGCCAGCAGCTTAGCGCGGTGGGAGACCCAGTACTTC CASSLARWETQYF TRBJ2-5 TRBV7-9 . .
TGTGCCAGCTCACGAGTGTTGTTGGGGGCATCTGGAAACACCATATATTTT CASSRVLLGASGNTIYF TRBJ1-3 TRBV18 . .
TGCGCCAGCAGTGAGTCAGGGGTTCGGAGCAATGAGCAGTTCTTC CASSESGVRSNEQFF TRBJ2-1 TRBV10-2 . .
TGCGCCAGCAGCAAAGGGACTAGTTCGTCTAGCACAGATACGCAGTATTTT CASSKGTSSSSTDTQYF TRBJ2-3 TRBV5-1 TRBD2 .
TGCGCCAGCAGCCTTGAGACCTGGAGGCAGGGGGGCCAATTTGAGCAGTTCTTC CASSLETWRQGGQFEQFF TRBJ2-1 TRBV4-3 . .
TGTGCCAGTAGGGGCAGAGGACAGGGGGACGAAAAACTGTTTTTT CASRGRGQGDEKLFF TRBJ1-4 TRBV19 TRBD1 .
TGTGCCAGCAGTTACGGCGACAGGGACAACACTGAAGCTTTCTTT CASSYGDRDNTEAFF TRBJ1-1 TRBV6-5 TRBD1 once
TGCGCCAGCAGCTTGTCAGGGAGCACAGATACGCAGTATTTT CASSLSGSTDTQYF TRBJ2-3 TRBV5-1 . .
TGCGCCAGCAGCCAAGATTCCAGCGGGGCTGGGGCCAACGTCCTGACTTTC CASSQDSSGAGANVLTF TRBJ2-6 TRBV4-3 TRBD2 .
TGCGCCAGCAGCCAAAAACGGACAGCTTCGGAAAAAAACTATGGCTACACCTTC CASSQKRTASEKNYGYTF TRBJ1-2 TRBV4-3 . few
TGTGCCAGCAGCTTGTACGGAGGGGGGGTCTCCTACGAGCAGTACTTC CASSLYGGGVSYEQYF TRBJ2-7 TRBV5-6 . .
TGTGCCACCAGTGATCCCACCAAGCAGGCCTACGAGCAGTACTTC CATSDPTKQAYEQYF TRBJ2-7 TRBV24-1 . .
TGTGCCAGCAGCACGGACAGGAACACTGAAGCTTTCTTT CASSTDRNTEAFF TRBJ1-1 TRBV7-9 . .
TGCAGTGCTAGTGATCCTAGCTCGGATACGCAGTATTTT CSASDPSSDTQYF TRBJ2-3 TRBV20-1 . .
TGTGCCAGCAGGAGACAGGGTACCTACGAGCAGTACTTC CASRRQGTYEQYF TRBJ2-7 TRBV12-3/TRBV12-4 TRBD1 .
TGTGCCAGCAGCGCGGGACCACGGGAGACCCAGTACTTC CASSAGPRETQYF TRBJ2-5 TRBV5-5 . .
TGTGCCAGCAGCTACCAGCGGGGGGGCCTGAATGAGCAGTTCTTC CASSYQRGGLNEQFF TRBJ2-1 TRBV7-2 TRBD2 .
TGTGCCAGCAGCCCCGGAGGATATTACTCCTATAATTCACCCCTCCACTTT CASSPGGYYSYNSPLHF TRBJ1-6 TRBV7-2 . .
TGTGCCAGCGGACAGGGCGGCTATGGCTACACCTTC CASGQGGYGYTF TRBJ1-2 TRBV5-4 TRBD1 .
TGTGCCAGCAGCTTTCTCCACGAGCAGTACTTC CASSFLHEQYF TRBJ2-7 TRBV7-2 . .
TGTGCCAGTAGTATCCCCCCCGATTCACCCCTCCACTTT CASSIPPDSPLHF TRBJ1-6 TRBV19 . .
TGCAGCGTAGAAGGACAGGGAGCAGATACGCAGTATTTT CSVEGQGADTQYF TRBJ2-3 TRBV29-1 TRBD1 .
TGTGCCAGCAGTTTAGGGGCAGTCTATGGCTACACCTTC CASSLGAVYGYTF TRBJ1-2 TRBV12-3/TRBV12-4 . .